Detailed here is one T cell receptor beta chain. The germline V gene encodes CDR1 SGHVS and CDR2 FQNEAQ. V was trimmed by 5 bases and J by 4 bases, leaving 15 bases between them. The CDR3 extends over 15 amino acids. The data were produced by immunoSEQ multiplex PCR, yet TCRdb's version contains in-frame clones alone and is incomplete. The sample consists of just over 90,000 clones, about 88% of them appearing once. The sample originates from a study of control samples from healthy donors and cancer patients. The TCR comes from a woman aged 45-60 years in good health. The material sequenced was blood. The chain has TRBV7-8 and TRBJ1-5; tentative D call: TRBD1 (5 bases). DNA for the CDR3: TGTGCCAGCAGCCCCGATGGGGGTACTAATCAGCCCCAGCATTTT. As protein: CASSPDGGTNQPQHF.